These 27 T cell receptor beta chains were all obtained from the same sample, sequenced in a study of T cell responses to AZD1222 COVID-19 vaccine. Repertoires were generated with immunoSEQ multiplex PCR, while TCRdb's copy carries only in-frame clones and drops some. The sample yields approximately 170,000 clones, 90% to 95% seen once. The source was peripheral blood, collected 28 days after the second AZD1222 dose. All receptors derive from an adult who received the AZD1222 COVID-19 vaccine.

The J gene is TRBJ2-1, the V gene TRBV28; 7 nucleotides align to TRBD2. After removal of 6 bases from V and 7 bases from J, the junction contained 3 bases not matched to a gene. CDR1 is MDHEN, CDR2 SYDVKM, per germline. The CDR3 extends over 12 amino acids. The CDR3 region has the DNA TGTGCCAGCAGCCAGCGGGGAAATGAGCAGTTCTTC. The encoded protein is CASSQRGNEQFF.

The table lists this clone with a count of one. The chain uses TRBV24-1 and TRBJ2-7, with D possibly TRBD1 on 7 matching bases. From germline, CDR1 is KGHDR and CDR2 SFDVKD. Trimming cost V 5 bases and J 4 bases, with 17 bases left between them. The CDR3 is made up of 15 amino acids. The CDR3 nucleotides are TGTGCCACCAGTGTGTTCCGCAGGGGGAGGTACGAGCAGTACTTC. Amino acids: CATSVFRRGRYEQYF.

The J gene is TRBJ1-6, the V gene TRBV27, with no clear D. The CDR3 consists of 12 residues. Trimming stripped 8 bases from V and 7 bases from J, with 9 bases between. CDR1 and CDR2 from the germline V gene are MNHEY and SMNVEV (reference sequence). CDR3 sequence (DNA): TGTGCCAGCCGGGCACAGAATTCACCCCTCCACTTT. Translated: CASRAQNSPLHF.

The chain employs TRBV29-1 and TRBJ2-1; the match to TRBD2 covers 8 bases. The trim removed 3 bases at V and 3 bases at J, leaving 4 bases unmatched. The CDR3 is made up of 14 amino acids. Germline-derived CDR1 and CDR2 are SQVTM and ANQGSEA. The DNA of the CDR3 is TGCAGCGTTGACGCGGGAGGCCTCTACAATGAGCAGTTCTTC. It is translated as CSVDAGGLYNEQFF.

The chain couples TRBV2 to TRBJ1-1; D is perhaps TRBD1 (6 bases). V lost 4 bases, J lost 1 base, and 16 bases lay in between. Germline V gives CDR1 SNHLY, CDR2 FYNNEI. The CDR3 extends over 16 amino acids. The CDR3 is CASSGWGGRENTEAFF. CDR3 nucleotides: TGTGCCAGCAGTGGTTGGGGGGGCAGGGAGAACACTGAAGCTTTCTTT.

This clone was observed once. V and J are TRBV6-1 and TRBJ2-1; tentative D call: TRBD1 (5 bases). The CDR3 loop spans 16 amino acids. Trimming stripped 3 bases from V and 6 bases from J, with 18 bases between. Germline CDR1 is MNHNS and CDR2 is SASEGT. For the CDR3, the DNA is TGTGCCAGCAGTGAGACTCAGTTCCTTGGGGCCAATGAGCAGTTCTTC. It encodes CASSETQFLGANEQFF.

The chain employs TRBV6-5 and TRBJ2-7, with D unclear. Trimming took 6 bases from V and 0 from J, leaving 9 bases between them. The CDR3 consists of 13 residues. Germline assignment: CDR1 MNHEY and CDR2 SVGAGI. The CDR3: CASRAASSYEQYF. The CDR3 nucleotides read TGTGCCAGCAGGGCTGCTAGCTCCTACGAGCAGTACTTC.

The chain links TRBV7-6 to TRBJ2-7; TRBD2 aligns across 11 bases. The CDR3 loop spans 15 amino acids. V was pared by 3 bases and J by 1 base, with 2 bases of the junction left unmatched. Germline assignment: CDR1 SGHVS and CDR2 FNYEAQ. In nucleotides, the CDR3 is TGTGCCAGCAGCTTCATAGCGGGAGGGTCCTACGAGCAGTACTTC. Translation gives CASSFIAGGSYEQYF.

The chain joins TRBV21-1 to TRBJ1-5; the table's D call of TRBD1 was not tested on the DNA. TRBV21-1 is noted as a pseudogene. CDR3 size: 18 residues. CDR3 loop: CASSKSGYRGFKDQPQHF. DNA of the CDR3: TGTGCCAGCAGCAAATCAGGATACAGGGGGTTTAAGGATCAGCCCCAGCATTTT.

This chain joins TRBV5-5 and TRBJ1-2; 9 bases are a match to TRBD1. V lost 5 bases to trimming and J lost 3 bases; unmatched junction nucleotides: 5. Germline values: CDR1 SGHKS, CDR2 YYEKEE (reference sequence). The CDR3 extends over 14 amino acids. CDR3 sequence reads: CASSQGQGHYGYTF. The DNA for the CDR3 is TGTGCCAGCAGTCAGGGACAGGGTCACTATGGCTACACCTTC. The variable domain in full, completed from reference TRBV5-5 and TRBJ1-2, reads DAGVTQSPTHLIKTRGQQVTLRCSPISGHKSVSWYQQVLGQGPQFIFQYYEKEERGRGNFPDRFSARQFPNYSSELNVNALLLGDSALYLCASSQGQGHYGYTFGSGTRLTVV.

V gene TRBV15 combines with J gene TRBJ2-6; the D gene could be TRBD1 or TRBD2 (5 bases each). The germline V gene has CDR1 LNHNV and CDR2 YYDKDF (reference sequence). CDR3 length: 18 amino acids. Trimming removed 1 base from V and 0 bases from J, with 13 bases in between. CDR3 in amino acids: CATSRAHPGTSGANVLTF. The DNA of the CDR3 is TGTGCCACCAGCAGAGCTCATCCAGGGACCTCTGGGGCCAACGTCCTGACTTTC.

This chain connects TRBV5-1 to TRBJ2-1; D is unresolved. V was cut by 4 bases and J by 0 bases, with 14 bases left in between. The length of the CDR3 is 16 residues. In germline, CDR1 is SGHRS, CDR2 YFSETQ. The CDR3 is CASSDPGRSSYNEQFF. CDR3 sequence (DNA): TGCGCCAGCAGCGACCCCGGTAGGAGCTCCTACAATGAGCAGTTCTTC.

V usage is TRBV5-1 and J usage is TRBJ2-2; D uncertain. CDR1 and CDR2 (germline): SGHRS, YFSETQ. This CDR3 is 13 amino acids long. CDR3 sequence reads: CATTSAATGELFF. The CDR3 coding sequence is TGCGCAACTACCTCGGCTGCCACCGGGGAGCTGTTTTTT.

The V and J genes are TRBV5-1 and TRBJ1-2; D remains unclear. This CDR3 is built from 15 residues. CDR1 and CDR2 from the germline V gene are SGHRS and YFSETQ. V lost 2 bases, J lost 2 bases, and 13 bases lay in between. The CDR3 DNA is TGCGCCAGCAGCTTCTCGGCGGGCACAAACTATGGCTACACCTTC. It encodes CASSFSAGTNYGYTF.

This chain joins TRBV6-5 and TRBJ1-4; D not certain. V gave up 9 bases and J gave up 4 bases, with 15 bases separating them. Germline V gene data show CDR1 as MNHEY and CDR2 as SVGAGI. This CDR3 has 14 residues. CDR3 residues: CASPPGRINEKLFF. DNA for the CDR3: TGTGCCAGTCCTCCGGGTAGGATTAATGAAAAACTGTTTTTT.

CDR3 loop: CASSFSGGVVREKLFF. The DNA of the CDR3 is TGTGCCAGCAGCTTTTCCGGGGGCGTAGTCAGGGAAAAACTGTTTTTT. The rearrangement joins TRBV7-6 to TRBJ1-4; maybe TRBD1 (6 bases). This CDR3 contains 16 residues. Germline V gene data show CDR1 as SGHVS and CDR2 as FNYEAQ. V was trimmed by 3 bases and J by 8 bases, leaving 19 bases between them.

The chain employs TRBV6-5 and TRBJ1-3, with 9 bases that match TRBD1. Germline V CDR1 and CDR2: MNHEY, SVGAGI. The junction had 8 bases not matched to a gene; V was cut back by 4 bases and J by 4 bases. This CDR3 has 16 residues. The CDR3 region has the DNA TGTGCCAGCAGTTCGACCGGACAGGGGAGGGGAAACACCATATATTTT. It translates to CASSSTGQGRGNTIYF.

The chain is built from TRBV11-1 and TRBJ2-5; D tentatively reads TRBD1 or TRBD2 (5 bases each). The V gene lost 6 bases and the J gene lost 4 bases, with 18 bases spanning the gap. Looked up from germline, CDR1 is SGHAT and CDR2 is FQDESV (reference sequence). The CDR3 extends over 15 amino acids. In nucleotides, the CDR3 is TGTGCCAGCAGTACTGGGACCTCTCACGCAGAGACCCAGTACTTC. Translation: CASSTGTSHAETQYF.

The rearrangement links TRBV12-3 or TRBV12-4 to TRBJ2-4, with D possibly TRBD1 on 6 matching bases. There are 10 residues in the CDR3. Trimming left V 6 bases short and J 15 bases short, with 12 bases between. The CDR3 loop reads CASRGAVWYF. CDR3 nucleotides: TGTGCCAGCAGGGGGGCTGTATGGTACTTC.

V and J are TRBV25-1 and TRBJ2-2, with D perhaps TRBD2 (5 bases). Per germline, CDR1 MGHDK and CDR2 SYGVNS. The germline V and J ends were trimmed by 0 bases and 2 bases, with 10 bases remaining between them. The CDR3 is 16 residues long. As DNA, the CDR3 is TGTGCCAGCAGTGAATACGCCGGGGATAACACCGGGGAGCTGTTTTTT. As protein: CASSEYAGDNTGELFF.

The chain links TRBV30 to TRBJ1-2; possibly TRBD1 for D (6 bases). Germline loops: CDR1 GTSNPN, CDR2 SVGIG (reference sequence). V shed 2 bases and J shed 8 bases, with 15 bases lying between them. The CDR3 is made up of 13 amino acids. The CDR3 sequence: CAWSLAGARGYTF. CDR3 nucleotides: TGTGCCTGGAGTTTGGCGGGGGCGCGGGGCTACACCTTC.

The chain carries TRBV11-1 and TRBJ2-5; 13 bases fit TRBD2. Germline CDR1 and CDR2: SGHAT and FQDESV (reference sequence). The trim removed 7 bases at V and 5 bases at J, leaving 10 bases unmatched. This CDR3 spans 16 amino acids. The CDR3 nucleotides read TGTGCCAGCAACACACTAGCGGGAGGGCCCGCGGAGACCCAGTACTTC. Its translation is CASNTLAGGPAETQYF.

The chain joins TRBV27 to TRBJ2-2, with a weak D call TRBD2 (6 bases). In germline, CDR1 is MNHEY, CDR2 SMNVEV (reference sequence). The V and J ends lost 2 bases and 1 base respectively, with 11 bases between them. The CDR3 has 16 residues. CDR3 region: CASSLIGGWNTGELFF. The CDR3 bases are TGTGCCAGCAGTTTAATCGGGGGTTGGAACACCGGGGAGCTGTTTTTT.

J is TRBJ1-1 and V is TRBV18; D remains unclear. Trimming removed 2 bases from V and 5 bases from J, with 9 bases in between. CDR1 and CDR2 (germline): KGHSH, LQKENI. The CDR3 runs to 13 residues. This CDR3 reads CASSPEGRTEAFF. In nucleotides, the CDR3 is TGTGCCAGCTCACCAGAAGGACGAACTGAAGCTTTCTTT.

DNA for the CDR3: TGTGCCAGCAGCTTGATCCGGGACACAGATACGCAGTATTTT. This translates into CASSLIRDTDTQYF. V is TRBV5-4 and J is TRBJ2-3; possible D gene TRBD2, 5 bases. The CDR3 covers 14 residues. The ends were cut back, 1 base at V and 2 bases at J, with 8 bases in the middle. Germline V gene lookup returns CDR1 SGHNT and CDR2 YYREEE (reference sequence).

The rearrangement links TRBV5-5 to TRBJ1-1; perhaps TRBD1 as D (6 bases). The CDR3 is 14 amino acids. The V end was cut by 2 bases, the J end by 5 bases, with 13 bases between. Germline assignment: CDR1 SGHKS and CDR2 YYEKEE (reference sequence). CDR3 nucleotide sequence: TGTGCCAGCAGCTTATCTTGGAGGGGGACTGAAGCTTTCTTT. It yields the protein CASSLSWRGTEAFF.

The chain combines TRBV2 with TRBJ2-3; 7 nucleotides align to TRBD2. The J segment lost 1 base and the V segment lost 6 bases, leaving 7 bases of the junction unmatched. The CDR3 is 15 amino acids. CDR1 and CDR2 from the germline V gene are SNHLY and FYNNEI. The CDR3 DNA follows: TGTGCCAGCAGAGCTAGCGGCTCTCGCACAGATACGCAGTATTTT. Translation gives CASRASGSRTDTQYF.